Shown below are 5 T cell receptor beta chains from a single sample sequenced in a study of cytomegalovirus exposure and HLA in healthy donors. Produced via immunoSEQ multiplex PCR; TCRdb's table is partial and in-frame only. This sample carries roughly 280,000 clones, around 86% of them seen once, and the ten largest clones take roughly 0.99%. The sample consisted of PBMCs. These receptor sequences come from a woman between 18 and 29 years old in good health and CMV-seronegative.

A single count supports this clone. The genes are TRBV5-6 and TRBJ2-3; 8 bases align to TRBD2. CDR3 length: 17 residues. The germline gives CDR1 SGHDT, CDR2 YYEEEE. With 4 bases clipped from V and 6 bases from J, the junction kept 16 bases outside the gene matches. The CDR3 nucleotides are TGTGCCAGCAGCACCAACTTGACTAGCGAGAGCGTGGATACGCAGTATTTT. Protein: CASSTNLTSESVDTQYF.

The J gene is TRBJ2-1, the V gene TRBV18; weak D call: TRBD2 (5 bases). Trimming shortened V by 4 bases and J by 5 bases, and 9 bases separated the two germline ends. The CDR3 runs to 13 residues. From germline, CDR1 is KGHSH and CDR2 LQKENI. The CDR3 reads CASSRGENNEQFF. The DNA for the CDR3 is TGTGCCAGCTCACGGGGAGAGAACAATGAGCAGTTCTTC.

The CDR3 spells CASSPERGGAGEQFF. CDR3 coding DNA: TGTGCCAGTAGTCCCGAACGCGGGGGGGCTGGTGAGCAGTTCTTC. The chain joins TRBV19 to TRBJ2-1; 9 bases fit TRBD2. This CDR3 has 15 amino acids. Germline V gene lookup returns CDR1 LNHDA and CDR2 SQIVND (reference sequence). The ends lost 5 bases at V and 9 bases at J; junction bases unmatched: 11.

The chain is built from TRBV2 and TRBJ1-1, with D possibly TRBD1 on 5 matching bases. Per the germline V gene, CDR1 is SNHLY and CDR2 is FYNNEI. The CDR3 has 14 residues. V gave up 2 bases and J gave up 10 bases, with 17 bases separating them. DNA of the CDR3: TGTGCCAGCAGTGAACTTCGTTACGGGAGGGGAGCTTTCTTT. It encodes CASSELRYGRGAFF. The full variable domain, completed using reference TRBV2 and TRBJ1-1, is EPEVTQTPSHQVTQMGQEVILRCVPISNHLYFYWYRQILGQKVEFLVSFYNNEISEKSEIFDDQFSVERPDGSNFTLKIRSTKLEDSAMYFCASSELRYGRGAFFGQGTRLTVV.

With regard to this clone: This sample includes further DNA sequences coding for the same CDR3. The chain uses TRBV5-1 and TRBJ2-7; the D gene is possibly TRBD1 (5 bases). Germline V gene lookup returns CDR1 SGHRS and CDR2 YFSETQ. The V gene lost 1 base and the J gene lost 0 bases, with 8 bases spanning the gap. The CDR3 consists of 14 residues. CDR3 sequence reads: CASSLTGNSYEQYF. In nucleotides, the CDR3 is TGCGCCAGCAGCTTGACAGGAAACTCCTACGAGCAGTACTTC.